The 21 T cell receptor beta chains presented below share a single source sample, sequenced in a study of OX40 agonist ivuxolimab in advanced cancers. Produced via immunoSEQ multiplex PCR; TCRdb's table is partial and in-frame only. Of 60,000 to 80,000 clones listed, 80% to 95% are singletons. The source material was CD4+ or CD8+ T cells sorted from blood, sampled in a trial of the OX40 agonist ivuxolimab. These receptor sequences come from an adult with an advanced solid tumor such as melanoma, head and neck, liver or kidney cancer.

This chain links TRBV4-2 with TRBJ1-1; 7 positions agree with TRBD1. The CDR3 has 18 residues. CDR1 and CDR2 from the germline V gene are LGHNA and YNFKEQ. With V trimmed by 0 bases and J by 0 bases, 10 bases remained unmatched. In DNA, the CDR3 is TGTGCCAGCAGCCAAGAAAACCTCAGGACAGGAGTGAACACTGAAGCTTTCTTT. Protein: CASSQENLRTGVNTEAFF.

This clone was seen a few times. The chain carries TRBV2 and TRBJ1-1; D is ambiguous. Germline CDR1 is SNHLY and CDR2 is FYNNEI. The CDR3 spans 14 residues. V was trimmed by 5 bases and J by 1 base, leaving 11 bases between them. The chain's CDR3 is CASSSLAENTEAFF. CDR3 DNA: TGTGCCAGCAGTTCATTGGCAGAGAACACTGAAGCTTTCTTT.

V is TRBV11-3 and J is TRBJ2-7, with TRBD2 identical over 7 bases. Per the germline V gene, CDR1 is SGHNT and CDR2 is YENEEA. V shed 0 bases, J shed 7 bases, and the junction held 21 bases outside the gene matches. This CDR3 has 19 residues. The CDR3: CASSLEASGRRFSGGEQYF. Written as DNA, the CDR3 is TGTGCCAGCAGCTTAGAGGCTAGCGGCAGGAGGTTCTCGGGCGGGGAGCAGTACTTC.

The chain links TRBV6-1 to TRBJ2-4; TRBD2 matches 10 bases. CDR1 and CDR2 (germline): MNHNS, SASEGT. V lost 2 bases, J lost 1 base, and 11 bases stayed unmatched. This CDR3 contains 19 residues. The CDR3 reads CASSETLAGAEWAKNIQYF. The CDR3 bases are TGTGCCAGCAGTGAAACTCTAGCGGGAGCGGAGTGGGCCAAAAACATTCAGTACTTC.

The CDR3 loop is CASSPGTGVFEQYF. The CDR3 DNA sequence: TGCGCCAGCAGCCCCGGGACAGGGGTGTTCGAGCAGTACTTC. The rearrangement uses TRBV5-1 and TRBJ2-7, with 10 positions matching TRBD1. V trimming: 4 bases; J trimming: 6 bases; junction bases outside the gene matches: 7. This CDR3 has 14 amino acids. From germline, CDR1 is SGHRS and CDR2 YFSETQ.

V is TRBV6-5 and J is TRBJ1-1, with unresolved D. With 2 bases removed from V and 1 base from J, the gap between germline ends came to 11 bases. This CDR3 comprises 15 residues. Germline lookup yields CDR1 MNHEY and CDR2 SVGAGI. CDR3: CASSYVQNQNTEAFF. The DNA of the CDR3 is TGTGCCAGCAGTTACGTCCAGAACCAGAACACTGAAGCTTTCTTT.

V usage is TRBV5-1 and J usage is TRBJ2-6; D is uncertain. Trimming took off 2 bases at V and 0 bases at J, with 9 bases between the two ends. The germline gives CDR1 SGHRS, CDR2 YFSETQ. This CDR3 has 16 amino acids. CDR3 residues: CASSFRSFSGANVLTF. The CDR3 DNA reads TGCGCCAGCAGCTTTAGGAGTTTCTCTGGGGCCAACGTCCTGACTTTC.

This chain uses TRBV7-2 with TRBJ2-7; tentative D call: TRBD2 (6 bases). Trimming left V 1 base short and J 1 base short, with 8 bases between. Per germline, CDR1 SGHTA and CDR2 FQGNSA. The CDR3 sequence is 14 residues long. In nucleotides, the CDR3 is TGTGCCAGCAGCTTAGTCGGAGGGTCCTACGAGCAGTACTTC. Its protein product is CASSLVGGSYEQYF.

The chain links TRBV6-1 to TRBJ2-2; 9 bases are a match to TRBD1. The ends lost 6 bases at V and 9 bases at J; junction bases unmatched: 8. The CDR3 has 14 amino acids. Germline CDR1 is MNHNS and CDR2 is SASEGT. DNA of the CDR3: TGTGCCAGCAGAGGGACAGGGTTACACTGGGAGCTGTTTTTT. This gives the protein CASRGTGLHWELFF.

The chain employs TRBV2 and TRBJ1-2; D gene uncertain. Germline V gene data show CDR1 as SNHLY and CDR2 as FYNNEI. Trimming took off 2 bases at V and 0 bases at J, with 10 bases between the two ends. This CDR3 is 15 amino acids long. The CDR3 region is CASSETQYANYGYTF. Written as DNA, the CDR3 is TGTGCCAGCAGTGAAACCCAGTACGCTAACTATGGCTACACCTTC.

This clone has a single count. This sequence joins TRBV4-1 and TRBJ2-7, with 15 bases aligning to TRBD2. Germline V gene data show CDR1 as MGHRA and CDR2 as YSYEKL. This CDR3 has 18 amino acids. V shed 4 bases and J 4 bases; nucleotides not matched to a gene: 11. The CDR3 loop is CASSPSTGTSGGRYEQYF. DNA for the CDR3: TGCGCCAGCAGCCCCTCAACCGGGACTAGCGGGGGGCGGTACGAGCAGTACTTC.

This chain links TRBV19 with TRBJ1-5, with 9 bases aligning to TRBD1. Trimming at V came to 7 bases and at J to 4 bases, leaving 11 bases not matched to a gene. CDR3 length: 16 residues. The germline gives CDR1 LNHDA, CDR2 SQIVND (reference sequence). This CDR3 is CASIGGTGQGNQPQHF. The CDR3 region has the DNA TGTGCCAGTATAGGGGGGACTGGACAGGGGAATCAGCCCCAGCATTTT.

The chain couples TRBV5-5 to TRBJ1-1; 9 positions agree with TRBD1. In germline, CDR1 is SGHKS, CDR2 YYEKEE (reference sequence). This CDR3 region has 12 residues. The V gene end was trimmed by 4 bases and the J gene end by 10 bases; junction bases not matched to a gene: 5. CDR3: CASSGGQGAAFF. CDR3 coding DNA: TGTGCCAGCAGCGGGGGACAGGGCGCAGCTTTCTTT.

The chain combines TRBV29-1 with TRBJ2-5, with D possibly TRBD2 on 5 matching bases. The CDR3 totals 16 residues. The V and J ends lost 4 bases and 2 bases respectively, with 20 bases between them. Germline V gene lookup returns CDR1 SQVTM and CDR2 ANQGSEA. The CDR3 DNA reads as TGCAGCGTTGCGTCGGACTTCGCGGCCACACAAGAGACCCAGTACTTC. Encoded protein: CSVASDFAATQETQYF.

CDR3: CASSRGQASYEQYF. The CDR3 DNA reads TGTGCCAGCAGCCGGGGACAGGCCTCCTACGAGCAGTACTTC. This sequence joins TRBV7-2 and TRBJ2-7, with 8 positions matching TRBD1. CDR3 size: 14 residues. Losses at the gene ends were 5 bases for V and 0 bases for J; bases not matched to a gene: 3. Germline loops: CDR1 SGHTA, CDR2 FQGNSA.

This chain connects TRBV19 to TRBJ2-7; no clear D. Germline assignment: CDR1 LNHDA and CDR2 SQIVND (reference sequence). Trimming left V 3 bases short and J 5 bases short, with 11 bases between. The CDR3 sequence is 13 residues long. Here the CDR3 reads CASSISTAHEQYF. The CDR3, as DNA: TGTGCCAGTAGTATCAGTACCGCCCACGAGCAGTACTTC.

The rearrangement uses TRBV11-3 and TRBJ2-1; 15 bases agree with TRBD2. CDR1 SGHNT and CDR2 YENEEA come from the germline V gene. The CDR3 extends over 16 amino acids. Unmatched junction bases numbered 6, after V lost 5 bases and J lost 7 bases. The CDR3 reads CASSKGGTSGRNEQFF. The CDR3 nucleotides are TGTGCCAGCAGCAAAGGGGGGACTAGCGGGAGGAATGAGCAGTTCTTC.

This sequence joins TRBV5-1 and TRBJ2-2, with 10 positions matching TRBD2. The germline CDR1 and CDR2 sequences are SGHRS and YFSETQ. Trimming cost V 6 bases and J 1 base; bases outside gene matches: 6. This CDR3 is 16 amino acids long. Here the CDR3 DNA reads TGCGCCAGCACCCTGGGACTAGCGAGGAACACCGGGGAGCTGTTTTTT. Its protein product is CASTLGLARNTGELFF.

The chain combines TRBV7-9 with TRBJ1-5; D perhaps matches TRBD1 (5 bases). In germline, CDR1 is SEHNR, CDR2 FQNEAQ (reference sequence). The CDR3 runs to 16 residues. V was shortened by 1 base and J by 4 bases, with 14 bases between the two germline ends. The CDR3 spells CASSLVGTRGNQPQHF. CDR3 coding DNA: TGTGCCAGCAGCTTAGTAGGTACCCGGGGGAATCAGCCCCAGCATTTT.

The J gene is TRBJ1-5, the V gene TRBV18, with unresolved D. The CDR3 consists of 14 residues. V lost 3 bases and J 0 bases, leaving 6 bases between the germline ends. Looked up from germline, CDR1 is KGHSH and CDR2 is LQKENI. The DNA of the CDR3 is TGTGCCAGCTCACCGACGGATAGCAATCAGCCCCAGCATTTT. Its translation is CASSPTDSNQPQHF.

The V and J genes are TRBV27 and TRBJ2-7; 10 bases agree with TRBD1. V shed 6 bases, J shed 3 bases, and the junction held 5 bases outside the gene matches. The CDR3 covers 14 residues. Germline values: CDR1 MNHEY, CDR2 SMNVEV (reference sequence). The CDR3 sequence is CASSPGQGNYEQYF. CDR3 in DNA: TGTGCCAGCAGCCCGGGACAGGGGAACTACGAGCAGTACTTC.